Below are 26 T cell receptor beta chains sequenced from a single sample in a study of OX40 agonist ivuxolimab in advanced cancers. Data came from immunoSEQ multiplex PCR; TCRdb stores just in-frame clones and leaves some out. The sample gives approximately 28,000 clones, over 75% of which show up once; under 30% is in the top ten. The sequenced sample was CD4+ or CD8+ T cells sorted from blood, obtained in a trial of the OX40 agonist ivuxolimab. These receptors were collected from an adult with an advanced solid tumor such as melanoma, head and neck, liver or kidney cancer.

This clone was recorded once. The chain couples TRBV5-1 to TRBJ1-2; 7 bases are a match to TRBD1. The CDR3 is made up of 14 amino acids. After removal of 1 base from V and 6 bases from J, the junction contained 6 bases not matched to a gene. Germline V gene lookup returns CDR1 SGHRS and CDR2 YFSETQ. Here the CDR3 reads CASSLRQGKDGYTF. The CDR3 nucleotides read TGCGCCAGCAGCTTGAGACAGGGAAAAGATGGCTACACCTTC.

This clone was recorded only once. This chain's CDR3 is CASSPRFGGGRGYTF. CDR3 bases: TGTGCCAGCAGCCCCCGGTTTGGGGGCGGTCGTGGCTACACCTTC. V usage is TRBV6-1 and J usage is TRBJ1-2; possible D gene TRBD1, 6 bases. CDR1 and CDR2 (germline): MNHNS, SASEGT. This CDR3 is 15 amino acids long. V lost 6 bases to trimming and J lost 7 bases, with 21 bases between them.

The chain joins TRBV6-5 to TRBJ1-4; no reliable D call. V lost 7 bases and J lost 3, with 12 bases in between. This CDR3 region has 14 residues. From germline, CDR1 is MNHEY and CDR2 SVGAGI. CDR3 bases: TGTGCCAGCAAGTACAGCGGTGCTAATGAAAAACTGTTTTTT. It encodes CASKYSGANEKLFF.

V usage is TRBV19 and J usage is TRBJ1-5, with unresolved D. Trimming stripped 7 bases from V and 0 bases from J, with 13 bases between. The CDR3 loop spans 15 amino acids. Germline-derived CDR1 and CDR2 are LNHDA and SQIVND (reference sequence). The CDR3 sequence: CASMVTSYSNQPQHF. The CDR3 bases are TGTGCCAGTATGGTGACCTCTTATAGCAATCAGCCCCAGCATTTT.

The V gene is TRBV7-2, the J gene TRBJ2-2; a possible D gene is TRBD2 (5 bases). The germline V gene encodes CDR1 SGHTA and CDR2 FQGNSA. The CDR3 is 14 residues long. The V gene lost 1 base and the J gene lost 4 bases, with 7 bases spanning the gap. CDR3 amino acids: CASSLGRGTGELFF. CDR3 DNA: TGTGCCAGCAGCTTAGGTCGGGGCACCGGGGAGCTGTTTTTT.

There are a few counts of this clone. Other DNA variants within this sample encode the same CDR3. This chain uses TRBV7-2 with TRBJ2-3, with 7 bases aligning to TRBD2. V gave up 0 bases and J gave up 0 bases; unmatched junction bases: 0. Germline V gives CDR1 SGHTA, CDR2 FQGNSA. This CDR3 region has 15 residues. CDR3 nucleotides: TGTGCCAGCAGCTTAGCTAGCGGGAGCACAGATACGCAGTATTTT. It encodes CASSLASGSTDTQYF.

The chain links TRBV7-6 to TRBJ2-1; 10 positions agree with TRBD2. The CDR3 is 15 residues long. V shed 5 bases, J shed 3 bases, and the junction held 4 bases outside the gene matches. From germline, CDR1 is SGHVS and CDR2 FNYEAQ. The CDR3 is CASSPTSGNYNEQFF. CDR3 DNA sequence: TGTGCCAGCAGCCCTACTAGCGGGAACTACAATGAGCAGTTCTTC.

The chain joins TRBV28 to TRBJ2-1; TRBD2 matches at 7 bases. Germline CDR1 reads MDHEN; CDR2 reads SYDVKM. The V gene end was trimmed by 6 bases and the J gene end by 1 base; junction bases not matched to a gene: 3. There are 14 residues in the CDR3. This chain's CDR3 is CASRLAESYNEQFF. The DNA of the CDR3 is TGTGCCAGCAGGCTAGCGGAGTCCTACAATGAGCAGTTCTTC.

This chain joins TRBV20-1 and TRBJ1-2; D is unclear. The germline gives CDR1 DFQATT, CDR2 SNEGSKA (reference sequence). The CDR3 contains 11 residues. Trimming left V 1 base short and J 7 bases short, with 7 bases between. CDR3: CSARGIGGYTF. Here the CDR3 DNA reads TGCAGTGCTAGAGGGATCGGTGGCTACACCTTC.

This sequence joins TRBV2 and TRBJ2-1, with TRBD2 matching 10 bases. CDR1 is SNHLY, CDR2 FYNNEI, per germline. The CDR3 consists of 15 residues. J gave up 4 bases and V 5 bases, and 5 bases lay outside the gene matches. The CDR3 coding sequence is TGTGCCAGCAGTAGACTAGCGGGTGGGTACAATGAGCAGTTCTTC. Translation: CASSRLAGGYNEQFF.

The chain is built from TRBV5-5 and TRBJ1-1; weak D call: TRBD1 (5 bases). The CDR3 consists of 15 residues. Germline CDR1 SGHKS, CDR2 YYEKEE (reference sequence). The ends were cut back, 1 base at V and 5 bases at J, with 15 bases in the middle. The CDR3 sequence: CASSLSLGRNTEAFF. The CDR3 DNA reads TGTGCCAGCAGCTTGAGTCTGGGGCGTAATACTGAAGCTTTCTTT.

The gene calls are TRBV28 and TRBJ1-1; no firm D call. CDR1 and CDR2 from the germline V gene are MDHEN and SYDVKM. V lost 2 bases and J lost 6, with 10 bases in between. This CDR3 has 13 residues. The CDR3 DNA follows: TGTGCCAGCAGTTTAGGGGTAGCGGCTGAAGCTTTCTTT. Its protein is CASSLGVAAEAFF.

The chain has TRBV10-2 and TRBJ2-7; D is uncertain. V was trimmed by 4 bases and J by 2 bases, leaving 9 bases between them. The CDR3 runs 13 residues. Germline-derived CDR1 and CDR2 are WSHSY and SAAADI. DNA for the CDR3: TGCGCCAGCAGTGTTGTCAGAGCCTACGAGCAGTACTTC. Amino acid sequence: CASSVVRAYEQYF.

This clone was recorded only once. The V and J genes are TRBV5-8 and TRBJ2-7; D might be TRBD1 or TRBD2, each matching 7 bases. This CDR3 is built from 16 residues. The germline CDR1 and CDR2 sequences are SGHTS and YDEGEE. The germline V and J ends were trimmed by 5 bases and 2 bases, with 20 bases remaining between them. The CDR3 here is CASRSGAGGVTYEQYF. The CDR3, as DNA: TGTGCCAGCAGATCGGGGGCAGGGGGGGTAACCTACGAGCAGTACTTC.

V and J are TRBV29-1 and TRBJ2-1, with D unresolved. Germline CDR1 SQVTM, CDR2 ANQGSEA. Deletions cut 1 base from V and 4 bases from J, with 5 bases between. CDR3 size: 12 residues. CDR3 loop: CSVEVPYNEQFF. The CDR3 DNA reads TGCAGCGTTGAAGTGCCGTACAATGAGCAGTTCTTC.

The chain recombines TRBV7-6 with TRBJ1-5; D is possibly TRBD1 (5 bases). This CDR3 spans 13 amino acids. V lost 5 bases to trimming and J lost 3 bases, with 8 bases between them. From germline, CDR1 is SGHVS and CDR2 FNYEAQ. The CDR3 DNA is TGTGCCAGCAGCCTCGGGACCAATCAGCCCCAGCATTTT. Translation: CASSLGTNQPQHF.

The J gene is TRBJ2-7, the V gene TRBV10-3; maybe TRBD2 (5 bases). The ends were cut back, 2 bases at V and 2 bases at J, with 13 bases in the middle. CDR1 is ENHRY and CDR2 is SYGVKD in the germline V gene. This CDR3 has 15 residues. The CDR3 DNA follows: TGTGCCATCAGTGAGAGGAAGCGGCAGACCTACGAGCAGTACTTC. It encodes CAISERKRQTYEQYF.

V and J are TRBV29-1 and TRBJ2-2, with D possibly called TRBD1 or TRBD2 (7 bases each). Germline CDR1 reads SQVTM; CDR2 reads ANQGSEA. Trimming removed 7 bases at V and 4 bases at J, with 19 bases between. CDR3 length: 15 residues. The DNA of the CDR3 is TGCAGCGCCGAACAGGGGAGGGCGGGCACCGGGGAGCTGTTTTTT. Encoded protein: CSAEQGRAGTGELFF.

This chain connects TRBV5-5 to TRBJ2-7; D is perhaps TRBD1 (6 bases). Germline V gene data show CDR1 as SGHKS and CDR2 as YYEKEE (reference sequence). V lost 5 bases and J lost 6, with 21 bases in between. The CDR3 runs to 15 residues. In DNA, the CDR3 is TGTGCCAGCAGTCTGTGGGGACAAGCCCTCACCGAGCAGTACTTC. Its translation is CASSLWGQALTEQYF.

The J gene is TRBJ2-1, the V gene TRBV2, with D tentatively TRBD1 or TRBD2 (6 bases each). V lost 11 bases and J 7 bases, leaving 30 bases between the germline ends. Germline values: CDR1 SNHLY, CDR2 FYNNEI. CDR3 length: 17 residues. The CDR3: CAVSVRDKGITGNEQFF. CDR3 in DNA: TGTGCCGTCAGCGTGCGGGATAAGGGGATTACAGGGAATGAGCAGTTCTTC. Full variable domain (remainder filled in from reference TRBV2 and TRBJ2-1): EPEVTQTPSHQVTQMGQEVILRCVPISNHLYFYWYRQILGQKVEFLVSFYNNEISEKSEIFDDQFSVERPDGSNFTLKIRSTKLEDSAMYFCAVSVRDKGITGNEQFFGPGTRLTVL.

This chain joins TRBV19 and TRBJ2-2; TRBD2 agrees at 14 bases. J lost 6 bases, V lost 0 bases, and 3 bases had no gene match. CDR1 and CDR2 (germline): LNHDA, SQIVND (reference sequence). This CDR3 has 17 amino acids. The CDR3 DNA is TGTGCCAGTAGTATAGATCCGGGACTAGCGGGAGCCGGGGAGCTGTTTTTT. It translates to CASSIDPGLAGAGELFF.

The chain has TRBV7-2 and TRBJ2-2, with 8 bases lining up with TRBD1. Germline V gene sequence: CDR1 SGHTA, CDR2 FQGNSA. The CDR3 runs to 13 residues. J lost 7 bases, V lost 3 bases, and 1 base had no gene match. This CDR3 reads CASSLTGVGELFF. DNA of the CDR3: TGTGCCAGCAGCTTGACAGGGGTCGGGGAGCTGTTTTTT.

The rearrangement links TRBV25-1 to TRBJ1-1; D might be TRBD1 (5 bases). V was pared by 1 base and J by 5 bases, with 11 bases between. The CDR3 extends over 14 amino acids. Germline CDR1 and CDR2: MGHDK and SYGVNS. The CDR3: CASSELGGTTEAFF. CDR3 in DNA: TGTGCCAGCAGTGAATTGGGGGGGACGACTGAAGCTTTCTTT.

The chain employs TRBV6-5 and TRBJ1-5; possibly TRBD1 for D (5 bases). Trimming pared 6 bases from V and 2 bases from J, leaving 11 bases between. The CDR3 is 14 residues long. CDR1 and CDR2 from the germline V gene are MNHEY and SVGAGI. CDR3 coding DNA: TGTGCCAGCAGACCCCGGGACGGCAATCAGCCCCAGCATTTT. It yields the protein CASRPRDGNQPQHF.

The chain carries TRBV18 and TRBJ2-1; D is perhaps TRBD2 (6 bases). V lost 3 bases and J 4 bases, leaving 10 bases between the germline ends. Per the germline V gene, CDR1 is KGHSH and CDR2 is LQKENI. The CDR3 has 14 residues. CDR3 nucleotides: TGTGCCAGCTCACCGGGACTTCAGTACAATGAGCAGTTCTTC. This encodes CASSPGLQYNEQFF.

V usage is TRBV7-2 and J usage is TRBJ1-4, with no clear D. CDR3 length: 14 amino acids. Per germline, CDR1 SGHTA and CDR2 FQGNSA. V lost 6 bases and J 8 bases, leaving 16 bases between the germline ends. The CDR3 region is CASSRGRAEEKLFF. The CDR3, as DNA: TGTGCCAGCAGTAGAGGCCGGGCGGAGGAAAAACTGTTTTTT.